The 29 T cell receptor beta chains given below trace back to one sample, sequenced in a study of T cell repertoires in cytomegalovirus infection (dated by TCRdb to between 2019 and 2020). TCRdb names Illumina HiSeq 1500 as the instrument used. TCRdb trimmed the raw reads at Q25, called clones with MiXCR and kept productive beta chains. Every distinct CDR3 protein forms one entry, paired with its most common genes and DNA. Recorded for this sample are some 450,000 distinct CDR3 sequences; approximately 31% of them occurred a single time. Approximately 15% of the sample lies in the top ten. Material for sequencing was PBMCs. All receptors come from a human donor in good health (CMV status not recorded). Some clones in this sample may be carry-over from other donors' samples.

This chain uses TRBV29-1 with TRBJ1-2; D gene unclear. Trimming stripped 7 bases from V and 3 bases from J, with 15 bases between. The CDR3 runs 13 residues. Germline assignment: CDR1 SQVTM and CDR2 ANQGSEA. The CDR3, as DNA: TGCAGCGCTGCAGGATCGGCGTACTATGGCTACACCTTC. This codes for CSAAGSAYYGYTF.

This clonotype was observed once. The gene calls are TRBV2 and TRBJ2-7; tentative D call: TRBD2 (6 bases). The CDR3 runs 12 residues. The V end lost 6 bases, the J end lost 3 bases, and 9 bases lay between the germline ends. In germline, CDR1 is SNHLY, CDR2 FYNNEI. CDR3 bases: TGTGCCAGCAGGCGCGGGGACTACGAGCAGTACTTC. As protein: CASRRGDYEQYF. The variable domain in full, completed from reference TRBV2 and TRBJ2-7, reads EPEVTQTPSHQVTQMGQEVILRCVPISNHLYFYWYRQILGQKVEFLVSFYNNEISEKSEIFDDQFSVERPDGSNFTLKIRSTKLEDSAMYFCASRRGDYEQYFGPGTRLTVT.

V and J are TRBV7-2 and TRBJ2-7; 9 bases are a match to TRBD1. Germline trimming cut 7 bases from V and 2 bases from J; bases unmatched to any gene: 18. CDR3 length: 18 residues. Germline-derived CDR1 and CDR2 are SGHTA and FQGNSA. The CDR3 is CASTFLSSGTGIPYEQYF. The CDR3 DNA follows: TGTGCCAGCACCTTTCTCAGTTCCGGGACAGGGATTCCCTACGAGCAGTACTTC.

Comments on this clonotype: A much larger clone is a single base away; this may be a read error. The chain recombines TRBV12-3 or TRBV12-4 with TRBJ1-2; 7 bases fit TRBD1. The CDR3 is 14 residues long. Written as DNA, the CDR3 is TGTGCCAGCAGTCCCAGGACAGGTCGTAGTGGCTACCCCTTC. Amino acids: CASSPRTGRSGYPF.

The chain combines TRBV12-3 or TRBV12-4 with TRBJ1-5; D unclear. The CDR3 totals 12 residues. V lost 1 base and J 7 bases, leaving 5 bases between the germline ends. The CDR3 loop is CASSLVQQPQHF. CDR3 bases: TGTGCCAGCAGTTTAGTACAGCAGCCCCAGCATTTT.

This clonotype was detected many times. CDR3 DNA: TGTGCCAGCAGCTTAGGACAGGGATTCGAGCAGTACTTC. This translates into CASSLGQGFEQYF. This rearrangement joins TRBV7-8 to TRBJ2-7; 7 bases map to TRBD1. CDR3 length: 13 amino acids. Losses at the gene ends were 1 base for V and 6 bases for J; bases not matched to a gene: 3. Germline CDR1 is SGHVS and CDR2 is FQNEAQ.

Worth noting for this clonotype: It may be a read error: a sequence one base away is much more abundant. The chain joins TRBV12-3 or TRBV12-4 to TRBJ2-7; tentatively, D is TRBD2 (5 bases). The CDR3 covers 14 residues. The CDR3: CARSFSGFFYEQYF. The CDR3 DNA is TGTGCCCGCAGTTTCTCGGGGTTCTTCTACGAGCAGTACTTC.

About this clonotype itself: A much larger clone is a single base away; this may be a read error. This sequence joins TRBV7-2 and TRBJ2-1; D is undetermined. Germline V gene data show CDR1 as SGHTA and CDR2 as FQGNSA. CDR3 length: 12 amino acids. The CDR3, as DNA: TGTGCCAGCATCTTATCCCGGACTGAGCAGTTCTTC. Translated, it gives CASILSRTEQFF.

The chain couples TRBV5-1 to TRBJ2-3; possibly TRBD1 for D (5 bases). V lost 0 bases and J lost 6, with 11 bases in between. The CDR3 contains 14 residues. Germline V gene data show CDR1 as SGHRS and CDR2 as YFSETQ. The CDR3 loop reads CASSLVAGWDTQYF. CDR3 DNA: TGCGCCAGCAGCTTGGTAGCAGGGTGGGATACGCAGTATTTT.

The CDR3 loop reads CASSLGGGGRSPYEQYF. The CDR3 DNA is TGCGCCAGCAGCTTGGGAGGCGGGGGCCGCAGTCCCTACGAGCAGTACTTC. The chain joins TRBV5-1 to TRBJ2-7; weak D call: TRBD2 (7 bases). V shed 0 bases and J shed 2 bases, with 18 bases lying between them. The germline gives CDR1 SGHRS, CDR2 YFSETQ. The CDR3 loop spans 17 amino acids.

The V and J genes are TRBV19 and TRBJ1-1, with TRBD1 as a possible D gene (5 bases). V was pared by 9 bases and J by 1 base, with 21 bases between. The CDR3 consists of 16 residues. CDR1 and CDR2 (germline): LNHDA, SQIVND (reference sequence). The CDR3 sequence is CASSGTLGGGNTEAFF. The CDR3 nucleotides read TGTGCCAGCTCCGGTACCCTCGGGGGGGGGAACACTGAAGCTTTCTTT.

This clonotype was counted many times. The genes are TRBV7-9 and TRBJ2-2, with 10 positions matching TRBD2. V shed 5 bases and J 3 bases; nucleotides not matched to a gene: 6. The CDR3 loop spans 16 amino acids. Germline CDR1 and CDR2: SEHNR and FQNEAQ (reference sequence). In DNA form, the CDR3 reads TGTGCCAGCAGCCTTACTAGCGGGGCCCACACCGGGGAGCTGTTTTTT. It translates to CASSLTSGAHTGELFF.

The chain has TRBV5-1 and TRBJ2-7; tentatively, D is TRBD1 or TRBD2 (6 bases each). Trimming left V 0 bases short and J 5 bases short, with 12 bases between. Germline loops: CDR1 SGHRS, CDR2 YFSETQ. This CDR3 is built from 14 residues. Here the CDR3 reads CASSLAGAPHEQYF. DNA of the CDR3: TGCGCCAGCAGCTTGGCGGGGGCTCCCCACGAGCAGTACTTC. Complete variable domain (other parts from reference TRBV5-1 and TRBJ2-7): KAGVTQTPRYLIKTRGQQVTLSCSPISGHRSVSWYQQTPGQGLQFLFEYFSETQRNKGNFPGRFSGRQFSNSRSEMNVSTLELGDSALYLCASSLAGAPHEQYFGPGTRLTVT.

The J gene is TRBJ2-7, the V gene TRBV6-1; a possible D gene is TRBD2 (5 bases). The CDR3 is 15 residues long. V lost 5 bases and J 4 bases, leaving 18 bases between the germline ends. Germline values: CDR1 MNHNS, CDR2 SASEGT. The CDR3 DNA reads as TGTGCCAGCAGTCGAACCGACTACCCACCTTACGAGCAGTACTTC. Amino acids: CASSRTDYPPYEQYF.

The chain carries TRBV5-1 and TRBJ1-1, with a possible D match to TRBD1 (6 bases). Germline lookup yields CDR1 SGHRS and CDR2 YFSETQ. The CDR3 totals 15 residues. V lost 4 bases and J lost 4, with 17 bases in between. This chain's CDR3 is CASSREGGLGTEAFF. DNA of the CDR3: TGCGCCAGCAGCCGGGAGGGGGGGTTGGGCACTGAAGCTTTCTTT. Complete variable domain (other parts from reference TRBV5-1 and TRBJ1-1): KAGVTQTPRYLIKTRGQQVTLSCSPISGHRSVSWYQQTPGQGLQFLFEYFSETQRNKGNFPGRFSGRQFSNSRSEMNVSTLELGDSALYLCASSREGGLGTEAFFGQGTRLTVV.

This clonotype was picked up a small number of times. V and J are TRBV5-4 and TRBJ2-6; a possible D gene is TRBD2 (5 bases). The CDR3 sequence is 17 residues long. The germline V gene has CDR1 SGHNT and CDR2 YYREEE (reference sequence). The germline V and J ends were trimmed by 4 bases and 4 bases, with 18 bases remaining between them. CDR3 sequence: CASSPRPSGSGANVLTF. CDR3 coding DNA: TGTGCCAGCAGCCCGCGTCCCTCGGGATCCGGGGCCAACGTCCTGACTTTC.

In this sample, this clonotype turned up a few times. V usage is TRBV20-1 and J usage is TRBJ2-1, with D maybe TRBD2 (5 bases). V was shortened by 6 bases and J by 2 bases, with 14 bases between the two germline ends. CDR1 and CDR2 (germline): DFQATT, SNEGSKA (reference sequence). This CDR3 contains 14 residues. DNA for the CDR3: TGCAGTGCAGAACTAGTAGGCCCCTACAATGAGCAGTTCTTC. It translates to CSAELVGPYNEQFF.

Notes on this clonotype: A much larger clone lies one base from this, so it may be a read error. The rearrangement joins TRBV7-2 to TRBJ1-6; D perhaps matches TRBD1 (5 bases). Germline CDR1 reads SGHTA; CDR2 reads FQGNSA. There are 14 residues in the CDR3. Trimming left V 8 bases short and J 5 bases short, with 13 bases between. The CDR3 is CASCAGGNNSPLHF. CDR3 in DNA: TGTGCCAGCTGCGCGGGGGGGAATAATTCACCCCTCCACTTT.

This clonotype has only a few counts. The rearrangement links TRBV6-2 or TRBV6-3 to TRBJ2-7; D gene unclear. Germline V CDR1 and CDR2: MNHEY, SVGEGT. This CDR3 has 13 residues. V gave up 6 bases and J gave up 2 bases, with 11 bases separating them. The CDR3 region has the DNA TGTGCCAGCAGCCATGGAAGGACCTACGAGCAGTACTTC. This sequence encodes CASSHGRTYEQYF.

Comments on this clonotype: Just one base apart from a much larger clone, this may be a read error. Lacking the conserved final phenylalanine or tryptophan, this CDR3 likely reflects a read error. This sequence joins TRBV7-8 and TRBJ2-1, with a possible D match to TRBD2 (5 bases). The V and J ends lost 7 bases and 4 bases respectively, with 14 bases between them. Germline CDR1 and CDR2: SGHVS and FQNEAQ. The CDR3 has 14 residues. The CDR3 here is CASTQGGRYNEQFL. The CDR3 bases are TGTGCCAGCACCCAAGGAGGCAGGTACAATGAGCAGTTCTTA.

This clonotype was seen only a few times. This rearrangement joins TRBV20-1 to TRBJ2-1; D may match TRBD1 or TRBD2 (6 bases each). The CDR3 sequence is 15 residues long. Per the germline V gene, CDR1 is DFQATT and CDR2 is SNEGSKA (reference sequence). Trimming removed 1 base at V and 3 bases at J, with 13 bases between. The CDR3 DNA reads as TGCAGTGCTAGAGTCTTGGGGGGCGGCTACAATGAGCAGTTCTTC. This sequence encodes CSARVLGGGYNEQFF.

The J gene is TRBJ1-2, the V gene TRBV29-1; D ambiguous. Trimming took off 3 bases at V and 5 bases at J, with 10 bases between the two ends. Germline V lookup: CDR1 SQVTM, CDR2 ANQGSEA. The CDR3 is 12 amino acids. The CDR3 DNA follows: TGCAGCGTTGAGGGAGGGATTTATGGCTACACCTTC. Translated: CSVEGGIYGYTF.

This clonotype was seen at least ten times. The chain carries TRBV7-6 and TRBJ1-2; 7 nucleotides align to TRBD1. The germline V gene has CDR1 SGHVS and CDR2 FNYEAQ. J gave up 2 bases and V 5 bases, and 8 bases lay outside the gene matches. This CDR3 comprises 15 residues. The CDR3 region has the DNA TGTGCCAGCAGCCCGCCCGGACAGGACAACTATGGCTACACCTTC. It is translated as CASSPPGQDNYGYTF.

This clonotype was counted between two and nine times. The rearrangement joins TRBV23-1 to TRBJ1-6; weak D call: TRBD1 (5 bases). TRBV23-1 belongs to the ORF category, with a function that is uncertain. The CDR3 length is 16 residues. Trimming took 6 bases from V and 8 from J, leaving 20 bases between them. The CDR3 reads CASSPTSPRVHSPLHF. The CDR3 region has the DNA TGCGCCAGCAGCCCTACTTCCCCCAGGGTGCATTCACCCCTCCACTTT.

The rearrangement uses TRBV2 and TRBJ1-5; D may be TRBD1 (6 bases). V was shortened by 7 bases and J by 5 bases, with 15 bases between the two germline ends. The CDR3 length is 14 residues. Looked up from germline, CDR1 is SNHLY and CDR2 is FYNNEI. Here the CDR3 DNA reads TGTGCCAGCACGGGAGGACAGAGCGATCAGCCCCAGCATTTT. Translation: CASTGGQSDQPQHF.

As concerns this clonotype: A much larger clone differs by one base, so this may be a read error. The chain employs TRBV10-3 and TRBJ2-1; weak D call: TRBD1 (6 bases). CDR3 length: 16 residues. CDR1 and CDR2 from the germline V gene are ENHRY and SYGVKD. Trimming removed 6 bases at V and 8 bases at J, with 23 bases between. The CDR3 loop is CAISYPGVKAVDEQFF. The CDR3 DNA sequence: TGTGCCATCAGCTACCCAGGGGTTAAGGCAGTCGATGAGCAGTTCTTC.

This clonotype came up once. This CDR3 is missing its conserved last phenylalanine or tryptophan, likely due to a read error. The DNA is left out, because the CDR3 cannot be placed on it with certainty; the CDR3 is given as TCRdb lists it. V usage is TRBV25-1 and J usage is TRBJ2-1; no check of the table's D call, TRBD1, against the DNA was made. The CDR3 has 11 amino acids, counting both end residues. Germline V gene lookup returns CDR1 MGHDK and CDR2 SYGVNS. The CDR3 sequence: CASSERRGSSV.

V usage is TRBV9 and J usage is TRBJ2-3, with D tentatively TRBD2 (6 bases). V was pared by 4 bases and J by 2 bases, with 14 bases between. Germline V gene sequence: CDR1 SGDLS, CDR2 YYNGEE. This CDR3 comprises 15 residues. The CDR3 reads CASSPVRLVTDTQYF. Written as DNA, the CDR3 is TGTGCCAGCAGCCCCGTGAGACTAGTCACAGATACGCAGTATTTT.

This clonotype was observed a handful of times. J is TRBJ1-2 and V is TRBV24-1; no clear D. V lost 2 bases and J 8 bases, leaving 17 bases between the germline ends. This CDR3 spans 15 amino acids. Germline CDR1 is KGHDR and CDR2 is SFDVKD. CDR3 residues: CATSDSRAGPGGYTF. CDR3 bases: TGTGCCACCAGTGATTCCAGAGCGGGTCCGGGAGGCTACACCTTC.